The source of this TCR beta chain is a study of cytomegalovirus exposure and HLA in healthy donors (dated by TCRdb to about 2017). Describing the broader study: In an earlier analysis of some 610 of the donors, approximately 260 Gb of sequence data and 117 million unique TCR beta sequences from 150 million to 200 million T cells were reported. About 280 gigabases of sequencing data and approximately 92 million unique TCR sequences made up an early release that covered several hundred HLA-typed donors. The genetic ancestry cluster associated with self-reported Caucasian donors included 81% of the 350 to 500 genotyped donors. The aim of the study was to test whether cataloging public T cell receptors could identify signatures of past pathogen exposure. The T cell repertoires of under 700 subjects were profiled by immunosequencing and related to cytomegalovirus serostatus. Besides the first cohort of hundreds of subjects, a separate validation cohort made up of around 120 different subjects was used. To predict cytomegalovirus infection status, the study brought together high-throughput TCR immunosequencing, statistical association of individual TCRs with disease status, and machine learning. To study patterns of TCR occurrence, a later analysis re-analyzed previously published TCR beta repertoires from 500 to 850 donors and added high-resolution HLA genotyping. Rather than drawing on any new phenotypic data, the later analysis identified candidate immune exposures from TCR beta sequences and the way those sequences occurred across donors. An earlier analysis of approximately 640 of the donors applied high-throughput TCR beta sequencing to assess whether each TCR beta V gene segment acted as functional or pseudogenic. Alongside the repertoire data, information on donor age, sex, ethnicity and CMV serostatus was compiled. In a later genetic analysis, genome-wide SNP genotypes for about three fifths of the roughly 670 donors were used, and that subset was treated as a discovery cohort. All discovery cohort repertoires had been generated using a single sequencing platform. Both class I and class II loci were covered by HLA typing, at four-digit resolution. Typing coverage varied by locus: roughly 620-640 donors for A, B, C, DRB1 and DQB1; roughly 510 for DQA1; 600 to 610 for DPA1; approximately 490 for DPB1. Because of strong linkage in the cohort, five DR-DQ haplotypes were treated as single units for association and clustering. Among some 400 genotyped donors of the cohort, an average of roughly 240,000 unique TCR beta nucleotide sequences were sequenced per donor, roughly a sixth of them non-productive. The paper's findings and limits, for the study overall: A cluster of highly shared sequence variants was judged likely to be a technical artifact of the sequencing pipeline. According to the authors, the approach could potentially be generalized to other disease states and immunological phenotypes. About 17 rarely observed V segments, including chromosome 9 orphons, were excluded from the earlier analysis of some 590 of the donors because counts were too low. At a false discovery rate of 0.05, a later analysis linked under 20,000 TCR beta sequences to specific HLA alleles. The classifier was reported to diagnose cytomegalovirus status with high specificity and sensitivity in both the original cohort and the validation cohort. HLA typing was unavailable for some donors at each locus, so association tests used only the typed subset. A later genetic analysis associated a missense DCLRE1C variant with V-gene and J-gene trimming of TCR beta chains, and an independent cohort replicated the association. Correlated functional status among segregating V segments might reflect linkage disequilibrium, but an unknown experimental factor could not be ruled out. In an earlier analysis of around 500 of the donors, most TCR beta V segments appeared in productive rearrangements about 87% or about 30% of the time, broadly matching IMGT annotations. Some IMGT-functional V segments, including TRBV6-2 and TRBV6-3, could not be distinguished by the 87-base-pair reads and were therefore excluded. A later genetic analysis reported fewer N-insertions in productive TCRs among donors in an Asian-associated ancestry cluster than the roughly 620-donor mean. Sequencing depth was assumed to be roughly uniform across donors in the presence/absence analyses, though that assumption may not hold. According to a later analysis, TCR association rates differed among HLA loci, with DRB1 alleles showing the most associated TCRs and HLA-C alleles showing the fewest. Strong co-occurrence of HLA alleles, especially DR and DQ, made assigning TCR associations to individual alleles difficult. Several of the top co-occurrence clusters appeared to be linked to parvovirus B19, influenza, CMV and Epstein-Barr virus, according to a later analysis. A few of the identified cytomegalovirus-associated TCR beta chains were confirmed in vitro to be specific for cytomegalovirus antigens. CMV serostatus was the only immune exposure information available for the cohort. In a later analysis, HLA-associated TCR beta chains were found to be more clonally expanded and to have lower generation probabilities than equally common non-associated chains. While some public TCRs were present in many individuals, most TCR sequences turned up only very rarely across donors. In a later analysis, most CMV-associated TCR beta chains were found to appear HLA-restricted, with HLA associations seemingly driven largely by CMV exposure. A further reported finding was that TCR beta sequences accurately predicted the HLA-A and HLA-B alleles for most subjects in the first cohort. The study listed 170 or so TCR beta chains as associated with cytomegalovirus. Only TCR beta chains were sequenced in this cohort, and the absence of alpha or paired-chain data limited detectable features.

The cohort comprised under 700 healthy bone marrow donors. At the time of sampling, every cohort member was nominally healthy, though immune exposures that went unrecorded were likely present. The donor tested CMV seronegative and was one of the 352 seronegative cohort members. A peripheral blood sample was collected from each donor, and TCR beta sequencing was performed on peripheral blood mononuclear cells. Genomic DNA extraction from the blood cell samples was performed with the Qiagen DNeasy Blood Extraction Kit. With regard to this clone: Its antigen is currently not known. Base qualities are missing; no much larger clone stands one base away.

Receptors were amplified or captured by the immunoSEQ multiplex PCR assay. For the multiplex PCR, a mixture combining 60 forward primers for TCR Vbeta segments and 13 reverse primers for TCR Jbeta segments was used. The CDR3 region of rearranged TCR beta genes was amplified from genomic DNA with a multiplex PCR assay. Amplified TCR beta libraries were sequenced as 87-base-pair reads on the Illumina HiSeq System. The study's processing was this. A later analysis tallied 75 million to 85 million unique TCR beta chains across the 600 to 700 repertoires, and about 10 million of those chains were shared by two or more donors. Raw reads were error-corrected and collapsed into unique sequences with a nearest-neighbor algorithm that merged closely related sequences to remove PCR and sequencing errors. To assign V, D and J gene segments, CDR3 sequences were aligned to IMGT reference sequences. For a sequence to be retained, at least a six-nucleotide match to both a V gene segment and a J gene segment was required. Rearrangements were classified as productive when the CDR3 lacked stop codons and remained in frame with V and J, and all other rearrangements were classified as non-productive. Following IMGT convention, CDR3 was defined as the stretch from the second conserved V-encoded cysteine to the conserved J-encoded phenylalanine. The earlier analysis of about 610 of the donors excluded any sequence lacking an unambiguous match to a single V gene segment. In an earlier analysis of 587 of the donors, V segments were called functional above 56.7% productive rearrangements and were called segregating when the between-donor standard deviation exceeded 5%. A statistical classification framework was built to diagnose cytomegalovirus status from the catalog of TCR beta chain sequences. In a later analysis, V and J genes were assigned by comparing TCR nucleotide sequences against IMGT/GENE-DB human TR gene sequences. The TCRdist pipeline was used in a later analysis to assign CDR3 sequences and most-parsimonious VDJ recombination scenarios. In a later analysis, each TCR beta chain was defined by its CDR3 amino acid sequence together with its V-gene family, and reads lacking a unique V-gene family were excluded. In a later analysis, a few hundred highly shared, low-generation-probability nucleotide sequences were removed to address suspected cross-contamination and a sequencing artifact. In a later analysis, a clonal expansion index for each public chain was calculated from normalized within-repertoire ranks of inferred template counts. Generation probabilities in a later analysis came from a VDJ recombination model fitted to out-of-frame rearrangements, and those results were checked against IGoR. In a later analysis, hypergeometric tests were used to score TCR-TCR, TCR-HLA and TCR-CMV co-occurrence, with a repertoire-size bias correction applied to TCR pairs. False discovery rates were estimated in a later analysis by permuting HLA or CMV assignments 20 times. In a later analysis, co-occurring TCRs were grouped using DBSCAN, and TCRdist sequence similarity was added for clustering within HLA-allele-positive subsets. Repertoires with fewer than 30,000 or more than 120,000 public chains, plus five repertoires with anomalous nucleotide sharing, were excluded from co-occurrence clustering. The table was pulled from immuneACCESS by TCRdb, which kept in-frame rearrangements only. Such tables lose some clones; where checked, under half of the loss comes from unresolved V genes, and the rest has no known cause. V and J calls and clone size are given by that table; D and trimming were obtained from the DNA. This sample holds roughly 150,000 clones; 80% to 85% were observed only once. Approximately 1.4% of the sample is taken by the ten largest.

The germline V gene sets CDR1 to SGHRS and CDR2 to YFSETQ. The CDR3 covers 16 residues, taking in both the cysteine and the phenylalanine. Only CDR3 DNA is held: 48 bases, read in frame from base 1. V sheds 3 bases and J sheds 1 base, leaving 16 bases between their ends. The rearrangement joined TRBV5-1 to TRBJ1-1; 5 matching bases give a weak D call of TRBD1. The sample was PBMCs. The TCR comes from a woman between 18 and 29 years old in good health and CMV-seronegative. Here the CDR3 is given as CASSSLAGESNTEAFF. The nucleotide sequence reads TGCGCCAGCAGCTCACTTGCGGGGGAGTCGAACACTGAAGCTTTCTTT.